The 28 T cell receptor beta chains below all came from one sample that was sequenced in a study of metastatic and nonmetastatic thyroid tumors. TCRdb reprocessed the PCR reads via MiXCR. The sample consists of about 11,000 clones, around two fifths of them appearing once. Until they underwent thyroid surgery, no patient had received any treatment. The sample taken for sequencing was tumor tissue. Receptors originate from a female donor with papillary thyroid cancer or a benign thyroid nodule (not recorded which). Some clones in this sample may be carry-over from other donors' samples.

This clone was picked up one time. This chain connects TRBV11-2 to TRBJ1-1; 8 bases line up with TRBD1. This CDR3 has 15 amino acids. The ends lost 2 bases at V and 1 base at J; junction bases unmatched: 3. Germline loops: CDR1 SGHAT, CDR2 FQNNGV. The chain's CDR3 is CASSLQGAGNTEAFF. The DNA of the CDR3 is TGTGCCAGCAGCTTACAGGGGGCGGGGAACACTGAAGCTTTCTTT.

This clone occurred a few times. The chain carries TRBV19 and TRBJ2-1; 11 bases align to TRBD2. With 5 bases clipped from V and 9 bases from J, the junction kept 3 bases outside the gene matches. This CDR3 has 13 residues. The germline V gene has CDR1 LNHDA and CDR2 SQIVND (reference sequence). CDR3 nucleotides: TGTGCCAGTAGTTTCGGGACTAGCGGTGAGCAGTTCTTC. Its protein is CASSFGTSGEQFF.

The chain has TRBV9 and TRBJ2-2, with 11 bases that match TRBD2. V lost 0 bases and J lost 0; bases outside the gene matches: 7. Per germline, CDR1 SGDLS and CDR2 YYNGEE. The CDR3 extends over 19 amino acids. The CDR3 is CASSVGLAGGYANTGELFF. The CDR3, as DNA: TGTGCCAGCAGCGTAGGCCTAGCGGGAGGCTACGCGAACACCGGGGAGCTGTTTTTT.

V gene TRBV10-3 combines with J gene TRBJ2-2; D possibly matches TRBD1 or TRBD2 (5 bases each). The CDR3 runs to 14 residues. Germline CDR1 ENHRY, CDR2 SYGVKD. With 4 bases removed from V and 3 bases from J, the gap between germline ends came to 9 bases. The CDR3 region is CAISAGPYTGELFF. CDR3 bases: TGTGCCATCAGTGCGGGACCGTACACCGGGGAGCTGTTTTTT.

This chain links TRBV7-2 with TRBJ2-7; possible D gene TRBD2, 6 bases. Germline CDR1 reads SGHTA; CDR2 reads FQGNSA. The CDR3 runs 14 residues. Between the trimmed V and J ends, which lost 0 bases and 2 bases, there was a span of 8 bases. CDR3 region: CASSLAGGPYEQYF. DNA for the CDR3: TGTGCCAGCAGCTTAGCGGGAGGACCCTACGAGCAGTACTTC. The whole variable domain, remainder taken from reference TRBV7-2 and TRBJ2-7, is GAGVSQSPSNKVTEKGKDVELRCDPISGHTALYWYRQSLGQGLEFLIYFQGNSAPDKSGLPSDRFSAERTGGSVSTLTIQRTQQEDSAVYLCASSLAGGPYEQYFGPGTRLTVT.

The chain couples TRBV7-2 to TRBJ1-2, with 10 bases identical to TRBD1. The germline V gene has CDR1 SGHTA and CDR2 FQGNSA. The CDR3 length is 14 residues. Losses at the gene ends were 4 bases for V and 2 bases for J; bases not matched to a gene: 1. In nucleotides, the CDR3 is TGTGCCAGCAGCTGGGGACAGGGGAACTATGGCTACACCTTC. Its translation: CASSWGQGNYGYTF.

The chain is built from TRBV6-1 and TRBJ1-2; D is perhaps TRBD1 (5 bases). CDR1 is MNHNS and CDR2 is SASEGT in the germline V gene. The V end lost 8 bases, the J end lost 5 bases, and 18 bases lay between the germline ends. This CDR3 comprises 14 residues. The CDR3: CASSVEGGGYGYTF. The CDR3 bases are TGTGCCAGCTCCGTCGAGGGCGGGGGATATGGCTACACCTTC.

This clone was counted only a few times. The chain combines TRBV6-5 with TRBJ1-2; TRBD1 matches at 10 bases. V shed 5 bases and J 4 bases; nucleotides not matched to a gene: 7. The germline V gene has CDR1 MNHEY and CDR2 SVGAGI. The CDR3 length is 15 residues. CDR3 sequence (DNA): TGTGCCAGCAGTAGCTCGACAGGGGGCAGCTATGGCTACACCTTC. As protein: CASSSSTGGSYGYTF.

V is TRBV12-3 or TRBV12-4 and J is TRBJ2-2; D is unclear. V shed 2 bases and J shed 4 bases, with 5 bases lying between them. The CDR3 is made up of 13 amino acids. The CDR3 DNA reads as TGTGCCAGCAGTTTAATATCCACCGGGGAGCTGTTTTTT. This encodes CASSLISTGELFF.

The V call is TRBV27, the J call TRBJ1-1; no reliable D call. V lost 5 bases, J lost 5 bases, and 9 bases lay in between. The germline gives CDR1 MNHEY, CDR2 SMNVEV (reference sequence). The CDR3 contains 12 residues. CDR3 protein: CASSLTGTEAFF. The CDR3 DNA reads TGTGCCAGCAGTCTTACCGGGACTGAAGCTTTCTTT.

The chain employs TRBV2 and TRBJ2-7; tentative D call: TRBD1 (5 bases). There are 13 residues in the CDR3. Germline V gene sequence: CDR1 SNHLY, CDR2 FYNNEI. Trimming left V 4 bases short and J 5 bases short, with 12 bases between. The CDR3 region is CASSVTGIHEQYF. For the CDR3, the DNA is TGTGCCAGCAGTGTCACAGGAATCCACGAGCAGTACTTC.

Sample share makes this clone large. This rearrangement joins TRBV6-1 to TRBJ1-6, with a weak D call TRBD1 (5 bases). The ends were cut back, 4 bases at V and 2 bases at J, with 6 bases in the middle. The CDR3 is 14 amino acids. Germline CDR1 reads MNHNS; CDR2 reads SASEGT. The DNA for the CDR3 is TGTGCCAGCAGTGCGGGACCCTATAATTCACCCCTCCACTTT. Its translation is CASSAGPYNSPLHF.

This clone was detected ten times or more. J is TRBJ1-6 and V is TRBV6-1; D is unresolved. The germline V and J ends were trimmed by 1 base and 14 bases, with 12 bases remaining between them. The CDR3 is 13 amino acids. Germline V gene sequence: CDR1 MNHNS, CDR2 SASEGT. This CDR3 is CASSEDELKALHF. The CDR3 DNA reads TGTGCCAGCAGTGAAGACGAGCTCAAGGCCCTCCACTTT.

This clone is labeled medium-sized. The rearrangement joins TRBV9 to TRBJ2-2; weak D call: TRBD2 (5 bases). V lost 3 bases, J lost 6 bases, and 12 bases lay in between. Germline V gives CDR1 SGDLS, CDR2 YYNGEE. The CDR3 contains 14 residues. This CDR3 is CASSADFSPGELFF. The DNA for the CDR3 is TGTGCCAGCAGCGCGGACTTTTCTCCCGGGGAGCTGTTTTTT.

This clone counts as hyperexpanded. The rearrangement uses TRBV4-1 and TRBJ2-1; D gene unclear. There are 16 residues in the CDR3. Trimming cost V 0 bases and J 2 bases, with 11 bases left between them. CDR1 and CDR2 from the germline V gene are MGHRA and YSYEKL. This CDR3 reads CASSQDWTNAYNEQFF. The CDR3 DNA reads TGCGCCAGCAGCCAAGATTGGACCAACGCCTACAATGAGCAGTTCTTC.

V is TRBV11-2 and J is TRBJ1-3; 7 bases agree with TRBD1. The CDR3 loop spans 17 amino acids. Germline V gives CDR1 SGHAT, CDR2 FQNNGV. V was pared by 4 bases and J by 4 bases, with 13 bases of the junction left unmatched. The CDR3 nucleotides are TGTGCCAGCAGCTACCGGGAGCCAGGGGGATCCGGAAACACCATATATTTT. Amino acid sequence: CASSYREPGGSGNTIYF.

The chain employs TRBV19 and TRBJ1-1; D remains unclear. Germline CDR1 LNHDA, CDR2 SQIVND (reference sequence). The CDR3 spans 13 residues. CDR3 sequence (DNA): TGTCCAAGTAGTATACACCGGACTACTGAAGCTTTCTTT. Translated: CPSSIHRTTEAFF. Looking up the rest from reference TRBV19 and TRBJ1-1 gives the full variable domain: DGGITQSPKYLFRKEGQNVTLSCEQNLNHDAMYWYRQDPGQGLRLIYYSQIVNDFQKGDIAEGYSVSREKKESFPLTVTSAQKNPTAFYLCPSSIHRTTEAFFGQGTRLTVV.

The chain joins TRBV7-2 to TRBJ2-1; D perhaps matches TRBD1 (6 bases). Trimming removed 5 bases from V and 5 bases from J, with 13 bases in between. The CDR3 extends over 14 amino acids. CDR1 is SGHTA and CDR2 is FQGNSA in the germline V gene. The CDR3 loop is CASSTGQMNNEQFF. CDR3 bases: TGTGCCAGCAGCACCGGACAGATGAACAATGAGCAGTTCTTC.

The chain carries TRBV2 and TRBJ2-7; 9 bases are shared with TRBD2. The V gene's germline CDR1 is SNHLY and CDR2 FYNNEI. The CDR3 length is 13 residues. With V trimmed by 6 bases and J by 3 bases, 3 bases remained unmatched. CDR3 nucleotides: TGTGCCAGCAGCTTGACTAGCGGCTACGAGCAGTACTTC. Amino acids: CASSLTSGYEQYF. Variable domain in full (rest from reference TRBV2 and TRBJ2-7): EPEVTQTPSHQVTQMGQEVILRCVPISNHLYFYWYRQILGQKVEFLVSFYNNEISEKSEIFDDQFSVERPDGSNFTLKIRSTKLEDSAMYFCASSLTSGYEQYFGPGTRLTVT.

By sample share, this clone is medium-sized. This rearrangement joins TRBV5-5 to TRBJ1-5, with 9 nucleotides matching TRBD1. Germline CDR1 and CDR2: SGHKS and YYEKEE (reference sequence). The CDR3 contains 16 residues. Trimming removed 2 bases from V and 0 bases from J; junction bases left unmatched: 3. CDR3 DNA sequence: TGTGCCAGCAGCTTAACAGGGGGCGATAGCAATCAGCCCCAGCATTTT. Its protein is CASSLTGGDSNQPQHF.

This chain links TRBV6-1 with TRBJ2-5; D is uncertain. This CDR3 spans 13 amino acids. Germline V CDR1 and CDR2: MNHNS, SASEGT. V lost 2 bases, J lost 4 bases, and 8 bases lay in between. This chain's CDR3 is CASSELVGETQYF. DNA of the CDR3: TGTGCCAGCAGTGAACTTGTTGGAGAGACCCAGTACTTC.

The chain carries TRBV4-3 and TRBJ2-7; no clear D. Between the trimmed V and J ends, which lost 0 bases and 5 bases, there was a span of 5 bases. Germline V gives CDR1 LGHNA, CDR2 YSLEER. This CDR3 comprises 12 residues. The CDR3 region is CASSQDGNEQYF. The CDR3 DNA reads as TGCGCCAGCAGCCAAGATGGCAACGAGCAGTACTTC.

In its sample, this clone was seen once. The chain recombines TRBV11-1 with TRBJ1-3; TRBD1 aligns across 7 bases. Germline V lookup: CDR1 SGHAT, CDR2 FQDESV (reference sequence). The CDR3 is made up of 15 amino acids. The V segment lost 5 bases and the J segment 4 bases; nucleotides outside the gene matches: 8. The CDR3 is CASSDRTDRGNTIYF. CDR3 bases: TGTGCCAGCAGCGATCGAACGGACAGGGGAAACACCATATATTTT. The full variable domain, rest sourced from reference TRBV11-1 and TRBJ1-3, is EAEVAQSPRYKITEKSQAVAFWCDPISGHATLYWYRQILGQGPELLVQFQDESVVDDSQLPKDRFSAERLKGVDSTLKIQPAELGDSAMYLCASSDRTDRGNTIYFGEGSWLTVV.

The CDR3 DNA sequence: TGTGCCAGTAGTATGGGACAGCCGAGGGAGCAGTTCTTC. Protein: CASSMGQPREQFF. The rearrangement links TRBV19 to TRBJ2-1, with 7 bases aligning to TRBD1. The CDR3 is 13 amino acids. Germline V gene lookup returns CDR1 LNHDA and CDR2 SQIVND (reference sequence). J was trimmed by 10 bases and V by 3 bases; bases with no gene match: 6.

Only a few counts were recorded for this clone. The CDR3 DNA is TGTGCCAGCAGTTCTACTTCTCAACACACAGATACGCAGTATTTT. It specifies CASSSTSQHTDTQYF. The chain employs TRBV6-4 and TRBJ2-3; D gene ambiguous. Germline CDR1 reads MRHNA; CDR2 reads SNTAGT. V gave up 5 bases and J gave up 2 bases, with 14 bases separating them. This CDR3 is built from 15 residues.

The chain links TRBV11-2 to TRBJ2-7, with D maybe TRBD1 (5 bases). V dropped 2 bases and J dropped 0 bases, with 20 bases sitting between them. Germline assignment: CDR1 SGHAT and CDR2 FQNNGV. The CDR3 extends over 18 amino acids. The DNA of the CDR3 is TGTGCCAGCAGCTTATTACGGCTTTGGGCAAGGGGCTCCTACGAGCAGTACTTC. Its translation is CASSLLRLWARGSYEQYF.

In this sample, this clone turned up once. This sequence joins TRBV20-1 and TRBJ1-5, with D possibly TRBD1 on 5 matching bases. Trimming pared 5 bases from V and 0 bases from J, leaving 14 bases between. This CDR3 spans 15 amino acids. From germline, CDR1 is DFQATT and CDR2 SNEGSKA (reference sequence). In nucleotides, the CDR3 is TGCAGTGCTTCAGGGACGCTACCTAGCAATCAGCCCCAGCATTTT. Translation gives CSASGTLPSNQPQHF.

The table lists this clone with a few counts. The V call is TRBV28, the J call TRBJ1-3; the D is unclear. The CDR3 has 15 residues. Germline V gene lookup returns CDR1 MDHEN and CDR2 SYDVKM. V dropped 8 bases and J dropped 2 bases, with 16 bases sitting between them. CDR3 loop: CASRETLTTGNTIYF. In DNA form, the CDR3 reads TGTGCCAGCCGGGAGACACTTACAACTGGAAACACCATATATTTT.